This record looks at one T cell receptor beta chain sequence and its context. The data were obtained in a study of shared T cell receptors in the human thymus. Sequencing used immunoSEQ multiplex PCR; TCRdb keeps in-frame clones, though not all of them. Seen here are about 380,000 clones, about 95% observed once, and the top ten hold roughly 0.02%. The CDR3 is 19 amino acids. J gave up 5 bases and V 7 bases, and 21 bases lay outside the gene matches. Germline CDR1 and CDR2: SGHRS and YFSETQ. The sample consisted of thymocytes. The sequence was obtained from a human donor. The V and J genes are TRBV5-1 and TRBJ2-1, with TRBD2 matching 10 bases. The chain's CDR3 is CASDPGVAGGKGYHNEQFF. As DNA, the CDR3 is TGCGCCAGCGATCCCGGGGTAGCGGGAGGAAAGGGCTATCACAATGAGCAGTTCTTC. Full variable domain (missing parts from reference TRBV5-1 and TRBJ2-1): KAGVTQTPRYLIKTRGQQVTLSCSPISGHRSVSWYQQTPGQGLQFLFEYFSETQRNKGNFPGRFSGRQFSNSRSEMNVSTLELGDSALYLCASDPGVAGGKGYHNEQFFGPGTRLTVL.